This paragraph covers one T cell receptor beta chain sequence. As yet, its antigen is unknown. CDR3 length: 16 residues. CDR1 is SGDLS, CDR2 YYNGEE, per germline. V was clipped by 4 bases and J by 6 bases; unmatched bases: 8. This specimen belongs to a study of Ad26.COV2.S vaccination and SARS-CoV-2 variants. Study-wide context: The donor participated in the COV1001 trial, in its Ad26.COV2.S arm. General study results and limits: It was found that vaccine and placebo recipients had similar non-spike TCR breadth. Post-vaccination breadth of spike-specific CD8+ and CD4+ T cell responses was reportedly substantial.

Using immunoSEQ multiplex PCR, the repertoire was profiled, and TCRdb retains in-frame clones only, with some absent. The data hold more than 300,000 clones, with over 80% observed a single time. As for treatment: some 19 received Ad26.COV2.S at low or high dose, single or two shots; 5 received placebo; per-sample allocation not given. Sample collection was performed on day 63 after the first vaccine or placebo injection. J is TRBJ2-1 and V is TRBV9; 12 bases fit TRBD2. The clonotype originates from a person between 18 and 60 years old who received the Ad26.COV2.S COVID-19 vaccine or a placebo. The specimen comprised peripheral blood, sampled in a trial of Ad26.COV2.S vaccine versus placebo. This CDR3 is CASSISSGGAVNEQFF. The DNA of the CDR3 is TGTGCCAGCAGCATTTCTAGCGGGGGGGCCGTCAATGAGCAGTTCTTC.